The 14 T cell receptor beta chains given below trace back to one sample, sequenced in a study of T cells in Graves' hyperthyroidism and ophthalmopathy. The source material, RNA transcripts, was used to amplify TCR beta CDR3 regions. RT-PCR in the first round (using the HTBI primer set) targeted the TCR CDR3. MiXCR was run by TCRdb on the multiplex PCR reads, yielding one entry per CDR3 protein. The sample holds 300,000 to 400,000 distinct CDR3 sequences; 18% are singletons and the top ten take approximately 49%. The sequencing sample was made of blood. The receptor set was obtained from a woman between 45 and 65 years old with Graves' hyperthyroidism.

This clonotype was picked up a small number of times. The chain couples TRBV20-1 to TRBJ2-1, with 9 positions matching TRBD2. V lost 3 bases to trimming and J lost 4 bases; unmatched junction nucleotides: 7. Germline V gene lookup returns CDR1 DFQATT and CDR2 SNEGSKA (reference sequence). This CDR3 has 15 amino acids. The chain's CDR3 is CSARSASGEYNEQFF. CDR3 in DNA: TGCAGTGCTAGGTCAGCTAGCGGGGAGTACAATGAGCAGTTCTTC.

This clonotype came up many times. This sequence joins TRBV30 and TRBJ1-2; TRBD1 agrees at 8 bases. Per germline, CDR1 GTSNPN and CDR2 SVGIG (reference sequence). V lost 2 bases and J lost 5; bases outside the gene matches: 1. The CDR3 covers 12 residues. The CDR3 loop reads CAWSWTGYGYTF. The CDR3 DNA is TGTGCCTGGAGTTGGACAGGGTATGGCTACACCTTC. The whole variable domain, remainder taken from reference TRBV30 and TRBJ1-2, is SQTIHQWPATLVQPVGSPLSLECTVEGTSNPNLYWYRQAAGRGLQLLFYSVGIGQISSEVPQNLSASRPQDRQFILSSKKLLLSDSGFYLCAWSWTGYGYTFGSGTRLTVV.

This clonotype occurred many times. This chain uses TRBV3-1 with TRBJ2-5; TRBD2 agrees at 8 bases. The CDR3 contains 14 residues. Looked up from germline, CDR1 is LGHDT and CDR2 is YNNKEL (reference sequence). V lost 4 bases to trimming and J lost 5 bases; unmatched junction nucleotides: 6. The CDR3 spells CASSLSGGGETQYF. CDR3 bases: TGTGCCAGCAGCCTATCCGGGGGGGGCGAGACCCAGTACTTC.

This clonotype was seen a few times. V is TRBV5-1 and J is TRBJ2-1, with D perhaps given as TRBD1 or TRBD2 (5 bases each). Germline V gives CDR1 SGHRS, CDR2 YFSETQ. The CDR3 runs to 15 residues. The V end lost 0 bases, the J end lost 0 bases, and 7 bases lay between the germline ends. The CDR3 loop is CASSLGGTSYNEQFF. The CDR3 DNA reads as TGCGCCAGCAGCTTGGGGGGGACCTCCTACAATGAGCAGTTCTTC.

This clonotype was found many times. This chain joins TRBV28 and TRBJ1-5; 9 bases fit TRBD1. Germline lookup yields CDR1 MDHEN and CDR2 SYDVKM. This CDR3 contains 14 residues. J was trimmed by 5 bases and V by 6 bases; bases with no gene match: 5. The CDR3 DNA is TGTGCCAGCAGCCTTTGGACAGGGGATCAGCCCCAGCATTTT. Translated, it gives CASSLWTGDQPQHF.

DNA for the CDR3: TGTGCCAGCAGTCCAGGGTCGGGCACTGAAGCTTTCTTT. As protein: CASSPGSGTEAFF. The V call is TRBV6-1, the J call TRBJ1-1, with D perhaps matching TRBD1 (5 bases). Germline V gene lookup returns CDR1 MNHNS and CDR2 SASEGT. The V end lost 5 bases, the J end lost 4 bases, and 11 bases lay between the germline ends. The CDR3 length is 13 residues.

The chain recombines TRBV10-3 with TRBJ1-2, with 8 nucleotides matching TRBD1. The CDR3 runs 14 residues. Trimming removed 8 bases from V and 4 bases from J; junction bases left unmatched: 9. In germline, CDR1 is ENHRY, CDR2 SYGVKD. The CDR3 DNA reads TGTGCCATCCGGAAGGGACAGGAAGTCTATGGCTACACCTTC. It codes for CAIRKGQEVYGYTF.

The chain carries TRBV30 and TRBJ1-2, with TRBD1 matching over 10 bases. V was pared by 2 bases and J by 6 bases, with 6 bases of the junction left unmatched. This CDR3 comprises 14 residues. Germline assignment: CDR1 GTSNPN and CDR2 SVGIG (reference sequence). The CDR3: CAWSPTGGWDGYTF. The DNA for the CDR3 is TGTGCCTGGAGTCCGACAGGGGGCTGGGATGGCTACACCTTC.

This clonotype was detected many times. This CDR3 reads CASSLGPVAYEQYV. The CDR3 region has the DNA TGTGCCAGCAGCTTAGGTCCGGTGGCCTACGAGCAGTACGTC. The chain combines TRBV11-2 with TRBJ2-7, with D unresolved. Trimming took 1 base from V and 2 from J, leaving 9 bases between them. This CDR3 is built from 14 residues. CDR1 and CDR2 (germline): SGHAT, FQNNGV.

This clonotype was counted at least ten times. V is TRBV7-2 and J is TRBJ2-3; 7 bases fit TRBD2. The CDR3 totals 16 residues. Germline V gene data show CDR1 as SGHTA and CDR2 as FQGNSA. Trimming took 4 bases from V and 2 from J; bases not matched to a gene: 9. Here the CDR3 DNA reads TGTGCCAGCAGCTCCCGACTAGCAATAACCACAGATACGCAGTATTTT. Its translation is CASSSRLAITTDTQYF.

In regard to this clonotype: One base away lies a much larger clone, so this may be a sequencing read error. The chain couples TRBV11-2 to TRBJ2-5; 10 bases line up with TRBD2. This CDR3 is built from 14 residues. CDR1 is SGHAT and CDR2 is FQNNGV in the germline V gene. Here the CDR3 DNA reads TGTGCCAGCAGCCCTAGCGGGGGAACAGAGGCCCAGTACTTC. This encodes CASSPSGGTEAQYF.

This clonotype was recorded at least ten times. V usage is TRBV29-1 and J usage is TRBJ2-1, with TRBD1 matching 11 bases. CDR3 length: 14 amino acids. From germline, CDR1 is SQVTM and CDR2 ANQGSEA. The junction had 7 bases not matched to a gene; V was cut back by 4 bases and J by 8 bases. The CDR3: CSVVGQGVIDEQFF. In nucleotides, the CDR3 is TGCAGCGTTGTGGGACAGGGGGTAATCGATGAGCAGTTCTTC.

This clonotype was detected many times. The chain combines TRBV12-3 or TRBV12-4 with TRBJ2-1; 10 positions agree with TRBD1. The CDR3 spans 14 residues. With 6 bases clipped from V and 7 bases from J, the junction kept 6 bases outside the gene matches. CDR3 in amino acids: CASRPGQGTNEQFF. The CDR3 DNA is TGTGCCAGCAGGCCGGGACAGGGGACGAATGAGCAGTTCTTC.

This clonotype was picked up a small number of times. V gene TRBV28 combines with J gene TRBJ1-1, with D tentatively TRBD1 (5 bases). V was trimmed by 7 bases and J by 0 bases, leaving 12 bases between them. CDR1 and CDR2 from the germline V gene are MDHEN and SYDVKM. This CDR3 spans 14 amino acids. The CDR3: CASIRDRVNTEAFF. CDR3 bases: TGTGCCAGCATCCGGGACCGTGTGAACACTGAAGCTTTCTTT.